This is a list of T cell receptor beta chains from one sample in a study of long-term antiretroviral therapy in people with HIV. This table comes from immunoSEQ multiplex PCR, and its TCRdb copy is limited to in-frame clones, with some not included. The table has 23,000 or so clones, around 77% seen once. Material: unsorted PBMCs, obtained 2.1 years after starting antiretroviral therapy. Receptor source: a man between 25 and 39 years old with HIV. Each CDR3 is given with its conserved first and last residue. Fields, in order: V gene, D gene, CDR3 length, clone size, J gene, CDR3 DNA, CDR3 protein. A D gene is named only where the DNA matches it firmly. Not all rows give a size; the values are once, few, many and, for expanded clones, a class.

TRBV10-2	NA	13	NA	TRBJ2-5	TGCGCCAGCAGGGGGGGGCGCAGGGAGACCCAGTACTTC	CASRGGRRETQYF
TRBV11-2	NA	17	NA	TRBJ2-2	TGTGCCAGCACCGCCCTCTATCGGACGGGGGACACCGGGGAGCTGTTTTTT	CASTALYRTGDTGELFF
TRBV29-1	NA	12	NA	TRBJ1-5	TGCAGCGTTGAAGATGTAGGTCAGCCCCAGCATTTT	CSVEDVGQPQHF
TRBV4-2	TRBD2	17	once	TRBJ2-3	TGTGCCAGCAGCCAAGGACTAGCGGGGGCTAGCACAGATACGCAGTATTTT	CASSQGLAGASTDTQYF
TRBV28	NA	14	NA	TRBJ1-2	TGTGCCAGCAGTTTATCGCAGGAACGAGAGCCCAGCACCTTC	CASSLSQEREPSTF
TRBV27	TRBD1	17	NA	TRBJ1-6	TGTGCCAGCAGTACCCGACAGGGAAGCTCCTATAATTCACCCCTCCACTTT	CASSTRQGSSYNSPLHF
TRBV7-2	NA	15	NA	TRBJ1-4	TGTGCCAGCAGCTTAGGTACAGGGTTTCGTGAAAAACTGTTTTTT	CASSLGTGFREKLFF
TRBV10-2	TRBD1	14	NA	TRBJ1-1	TGCGCCAGCAGGGGAGACAGGGCGTTCGGTGAAGCTTTCTTT	CASRGDRAFGEAFF
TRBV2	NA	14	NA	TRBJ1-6	TGTGCCAGCACCGACAGGCGGACTAATTCACCCCTCCACTTT	CASTDRRTNSPLHF
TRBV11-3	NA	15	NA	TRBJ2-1	TGTGCCAGCAGCTTAGAACAGGAGAAATCCAATGAGCAGTTCTTC	CASSLEQEKSNEQFF
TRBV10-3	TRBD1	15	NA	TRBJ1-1	TGTGCCATCACCGATACCGGGACAGCGGACACTGAAGCTTTCTTT	CAITDTGTADTEAFF
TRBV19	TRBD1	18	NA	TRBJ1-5	TGTGCCAGTAGTATGAACCCGGGACAGAAGTATAGCAATCAGCCCCAGCATTTT	CASSMNPGQKYSNQPQHF
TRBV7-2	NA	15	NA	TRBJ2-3	TGTGCCAGCAGCTCCCTACTAATGGGCACAGATACGCAGTATTTT	CASSSLLMGTDTQYF
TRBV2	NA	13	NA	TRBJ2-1	TGTGCCAGCAGTGGAAGAACCTACAATGAGCAGTTCTTC	CASSGRTYNEQFF
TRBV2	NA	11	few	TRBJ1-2	TGTGCCATAGGGGGGACCTCGGGCTACACCTTC	CAIGGTSGYTF
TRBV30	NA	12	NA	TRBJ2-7	TGTGCCTGGAGTCCATCTAGGAATGAGCAGTACTTC	CAWSPSRNEQYF
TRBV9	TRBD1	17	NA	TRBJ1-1	TGTGCCAGCAGCGGCCGGCTGGACAGGGGATCGAACACTGAAGCTTTCTTT	CASSGRLDRGSNTEAFF
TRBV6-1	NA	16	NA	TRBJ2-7	TGTGCCAGCAGTGAAGCAAGGACCCTCTGGTCGGTGGAGCAGTACTTC	CASSEARTLWSVEQYF
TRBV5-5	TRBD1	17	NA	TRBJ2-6	TGTGCCAGCAGCTTTCGGGACAGGGAAGCTGGGGCCAACGTCCTGACTTTC	CASSFRDREAGANVLTF
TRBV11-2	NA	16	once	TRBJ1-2	TGTGCCAGCAGCTTAGAGGGTCCAGTATCTAACTATGGCTACACCTTC	CASSLEGPVSNYGYTF
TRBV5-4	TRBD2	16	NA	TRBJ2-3	TGTGCCAGCAGCCCGACTAGCCACACACACACAGATACGCAGTATTTT	CASSPTSHTHTDTQYF
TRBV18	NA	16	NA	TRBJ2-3	TGTGCCAGCTCACCACCGGGACATGGGGTCACAGATACGCAGTATTTT	CASSPPGHGVTDTQYF
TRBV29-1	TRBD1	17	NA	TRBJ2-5	TGCAGCGTTGAAGGGGGACAGGGGGGAGTAGGCCAAGAGACCCAGTACTTC	CSVEGGQGGVGQETQYF
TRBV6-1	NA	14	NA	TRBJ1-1	TGTGCCAGCAGTGAAATGAGTAGACGGGCTGAAGCTTTCTTT	CASSEMSRRAEAFF
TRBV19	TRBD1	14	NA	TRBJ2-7	TGTGCCAGTAGTATAGGAGGACAGGGGAACGAGCAGTACTTC	CASSIGGQGNEQYF
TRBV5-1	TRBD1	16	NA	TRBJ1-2	TGCGCCAGCAGCTTGGTGGGACAGGCCCTAAACTATGGCTACACCTTC	CASSLVGQALNYGYTF
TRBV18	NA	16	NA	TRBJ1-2	TGTGCCAGCTCACCACTAGTCGTGAGTTCTTCTTATGGCTACACCTTC	CASSPLVVSSSYGYTF
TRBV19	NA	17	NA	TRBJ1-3	TGTGCCAGTAGTCGTACAGCGGGTTGGAACTCTGGAAACACCATATATTTT	CASSRTAGWNSGNTIYF
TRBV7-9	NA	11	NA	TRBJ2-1	TGTGCCAGCAGCTTAGGGTCCGGGCAGTTCTTC	CASSLGSGQFF
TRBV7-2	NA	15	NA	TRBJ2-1	TGTGCCAGCAGCTTAGGGGACCGCTCCTACAATGAGCAGTTCTTC	CASSLGDRSYNEQFF
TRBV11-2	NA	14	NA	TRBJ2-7	TGTGCCAGCAGCGGACTCGATGGCCTTCGCGAGCAGTACTTC	CASSGLDGLREQYF
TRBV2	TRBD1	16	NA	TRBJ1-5	TGTGCCAGCAGTGAGCCGGGGACAGGGGAACGCCAGCCCCAGCATTTT	CASSEPGTGERQPQHF
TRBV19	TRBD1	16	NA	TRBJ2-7	TGTGCCAGTAGTATAGGGACAGGTCGGAGCTCCTACGAGCAGTACTTC	CASSIGTGRSSYEQYF
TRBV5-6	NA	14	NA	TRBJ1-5	TGTGCCAGCAGCTTGGGGCAGGGGAGACAGCCCCAGCATTTT	CASSLGQGRQPQHF
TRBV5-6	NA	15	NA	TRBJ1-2	TGTGCCAGCAGATCAACCACCGGGATTAACTATGGCTACACCTTC	CASRSTTGINYGYTF
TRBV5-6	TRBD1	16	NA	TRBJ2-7	TGTGCCAGCAGCCCTGCAGGAGGACAGGGTTCCTACGAGCAGTACTTC	CASSPAGGQGSYEQYF
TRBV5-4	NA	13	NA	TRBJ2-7	TGTGCCAGCAGCTCATCTGCCGGGTACGAGCAGTACTTC	CASSSSAGYEQYF
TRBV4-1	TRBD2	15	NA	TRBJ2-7	TGCGCCAGCAGCCAAGAGGGGACTAGGCGGGCCCAGCAGTACTTC	CASSQEGTRRAQQYF